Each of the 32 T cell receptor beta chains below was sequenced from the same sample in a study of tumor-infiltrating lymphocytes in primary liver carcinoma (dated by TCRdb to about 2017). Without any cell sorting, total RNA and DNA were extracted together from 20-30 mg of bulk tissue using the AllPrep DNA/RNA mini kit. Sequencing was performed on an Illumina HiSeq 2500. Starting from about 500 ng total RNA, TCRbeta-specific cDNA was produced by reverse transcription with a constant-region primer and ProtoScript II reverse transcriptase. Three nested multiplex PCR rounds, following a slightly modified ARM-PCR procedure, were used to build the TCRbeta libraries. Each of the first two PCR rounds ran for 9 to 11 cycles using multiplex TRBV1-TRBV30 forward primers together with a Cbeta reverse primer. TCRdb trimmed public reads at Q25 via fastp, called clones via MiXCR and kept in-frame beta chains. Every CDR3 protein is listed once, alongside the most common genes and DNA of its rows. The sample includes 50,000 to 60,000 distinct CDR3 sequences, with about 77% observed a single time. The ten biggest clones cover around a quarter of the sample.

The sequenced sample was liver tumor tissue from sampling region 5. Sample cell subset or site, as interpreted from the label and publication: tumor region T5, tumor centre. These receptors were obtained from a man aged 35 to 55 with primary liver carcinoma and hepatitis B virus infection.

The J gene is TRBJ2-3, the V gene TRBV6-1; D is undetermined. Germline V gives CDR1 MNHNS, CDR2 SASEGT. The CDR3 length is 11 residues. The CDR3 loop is CATSETDTQYF. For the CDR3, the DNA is TGTGCAACCAGTGAAACAGATACGCAGTATTTT.

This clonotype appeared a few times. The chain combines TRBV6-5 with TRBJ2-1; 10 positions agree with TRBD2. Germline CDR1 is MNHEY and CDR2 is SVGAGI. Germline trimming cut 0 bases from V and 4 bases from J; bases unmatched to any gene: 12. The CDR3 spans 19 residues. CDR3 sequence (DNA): TGTGCCAGCAGTTACTCCCGACTAGCGGGCCAAAATAAGTACAATGAGCAGTTCTTC. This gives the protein CASSYSRLAGQNKYNEQFF.

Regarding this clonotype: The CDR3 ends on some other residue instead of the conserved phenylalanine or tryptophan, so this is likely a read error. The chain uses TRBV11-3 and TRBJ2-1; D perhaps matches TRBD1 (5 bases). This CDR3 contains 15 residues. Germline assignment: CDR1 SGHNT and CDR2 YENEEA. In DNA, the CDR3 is TGTCCCAGCACCTTAAGACAGAGCTCCTACAATGAGCAGTTCTTG. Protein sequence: CPSTLRQSSYNEQFL.

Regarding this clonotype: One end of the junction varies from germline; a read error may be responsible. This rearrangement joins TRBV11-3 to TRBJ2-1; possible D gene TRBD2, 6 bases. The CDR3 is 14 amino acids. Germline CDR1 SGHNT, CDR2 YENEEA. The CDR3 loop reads CASILLPDYNGQFF. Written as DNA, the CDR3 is TGTGCCAGCATCTTATTACCGGACTACAATGGGCAGTTCTTC. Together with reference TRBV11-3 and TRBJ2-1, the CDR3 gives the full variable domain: EAGVVQSPRYKIIEKKQPVAFWCNPISGHNTLYWYLQNLGQGPELLIRYENEEAVDDSQLPKDRFSAERLKGVDSTLKIQPAELGDSAVYLCASILLPDYNGQFFGPGTRLTVL.

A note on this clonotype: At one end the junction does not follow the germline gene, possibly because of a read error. CDR3: CACSQLNGLTYNEQFF. The CDR3 DNA sequence: TGTGCCTGCAGCCAACTTAACGGGCTCACCTACAATGAGCAGTTCTTC. The genes are TRBV4-2 and TRBJ2-1, with D unclear. The length of the CDR3 is 16 residues. The V gene's germline CDR1 is LGHNA and CDR2 YNFKEQ.

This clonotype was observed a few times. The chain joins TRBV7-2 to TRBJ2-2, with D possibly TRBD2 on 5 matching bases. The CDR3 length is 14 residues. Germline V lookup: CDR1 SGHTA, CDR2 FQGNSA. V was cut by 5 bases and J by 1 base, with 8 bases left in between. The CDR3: CASSLTRNTGELFF. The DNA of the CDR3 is TGTGCCAGCAGCCTTACTAGGAACACCGGGGAGCTGTTTTTT.

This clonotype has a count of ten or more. DNA of the CDR3: TGTGCCAGCAGCCCGTCTGGGAGCGGGAGGGACAATGAGCAGTTCTTC. As protein: CASSPSGSGRDNEQFF. This chain uses TRBV5-6 with TRBJ2-1; 10 nucleotides agree with TRBD2. Germline loops: CDR1 SGHDT, CDR2 YYEEEE. The CDR3 consists of 16 residues. Germline trimming cut 4 bases from V and 5 bases from J; bases unmatched to any gene: 9.

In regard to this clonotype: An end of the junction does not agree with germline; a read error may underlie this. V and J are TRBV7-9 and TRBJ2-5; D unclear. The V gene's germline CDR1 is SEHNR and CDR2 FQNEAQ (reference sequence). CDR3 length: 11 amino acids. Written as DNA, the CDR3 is TGCGCCAGCAGCCTGAAAGAGAGCCAGTACTTC. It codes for CASSLKESQYF.

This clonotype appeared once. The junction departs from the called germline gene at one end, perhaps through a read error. The CDR3: CACSTGQGLGSPLHF. The CDR3 nucleotides read TGTGCCTGCAGCACTGGGCAGGGACTAGGATCACCCCTCCACTTT. This rearrangement joins TRBV5-4 to TRBJ1-6; D may be TRBD1 (5 bases). The germline V gene encodes CDR1 SGHNT and CDR2 YYREEE (reference sequence). CDR3 size: 15 residues.

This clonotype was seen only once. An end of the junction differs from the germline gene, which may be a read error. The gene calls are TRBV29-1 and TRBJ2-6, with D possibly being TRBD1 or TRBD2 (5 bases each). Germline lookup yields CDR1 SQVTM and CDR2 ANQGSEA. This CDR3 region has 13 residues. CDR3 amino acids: CSVAGTGANVLTF. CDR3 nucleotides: TGTAGCGTTGCAGGGACCGGGGCCAACGTCCTGACTTTC.

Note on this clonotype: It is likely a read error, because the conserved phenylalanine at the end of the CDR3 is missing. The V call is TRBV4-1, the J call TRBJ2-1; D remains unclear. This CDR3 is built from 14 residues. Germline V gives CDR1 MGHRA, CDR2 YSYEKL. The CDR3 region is CASCQKSQNNEQFY. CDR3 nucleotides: TGCGCCAGCTGCCAAAAGTCCCAGAACAATGAGCAGTTCTAC.

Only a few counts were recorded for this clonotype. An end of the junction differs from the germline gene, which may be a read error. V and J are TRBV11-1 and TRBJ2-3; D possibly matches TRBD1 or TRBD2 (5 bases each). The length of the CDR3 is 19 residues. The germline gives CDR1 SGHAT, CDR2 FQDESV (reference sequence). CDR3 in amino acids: CVSSSGGSSVEARTDTQYF. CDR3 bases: TGTGTCAGCAGCTCTGGGGGAAGCTCTGTTGAGGCCCGCACAGATACGCAGTATTTT. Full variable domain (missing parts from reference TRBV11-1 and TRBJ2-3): EAEVAQSPRYKITEKSQAVAFWCDPISGHATLYWYRQILGQGPELLVQFQDESVVDDSQLPKDRFSAERLKGVDSTLKIQPAELGDSAMYLCVSSSGGSSVEARTDTQYFGPGTRLTVL.

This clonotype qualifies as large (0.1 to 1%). Written as DNA, the CDR3 is TGTGCCACTCGACAGGGGGTGACTTCCTACGAGCAGTACTTC. This encodes CATRQGVTSYEQYF. The V gene is TRBV11-3, the J gene TRBJ2-7, with TRBD1 identical over 9 bases. V trimming: 10 bases; J trimming: 1 base; junction bases outside the gene matches: 8. The CDR3 has 14 amino acids. CDR1 SGHNT and CDR2 YENEEA come from the germline V gene.

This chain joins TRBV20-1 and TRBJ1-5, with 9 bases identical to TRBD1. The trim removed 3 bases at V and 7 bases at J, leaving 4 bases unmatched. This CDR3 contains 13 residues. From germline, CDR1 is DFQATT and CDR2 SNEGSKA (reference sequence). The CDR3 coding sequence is TGCAGTGCTAGGGGGACAGGGAAGCAGCCCCAGCATTTT. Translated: CSARGTGKQPQHF.

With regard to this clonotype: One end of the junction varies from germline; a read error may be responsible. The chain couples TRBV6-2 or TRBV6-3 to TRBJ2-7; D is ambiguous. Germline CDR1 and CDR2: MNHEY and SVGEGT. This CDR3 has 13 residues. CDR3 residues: CASRYDVPYEHYF. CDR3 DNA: TGTGCCAGCAGATACGATGTACCCTACGAGCATTACTTC.

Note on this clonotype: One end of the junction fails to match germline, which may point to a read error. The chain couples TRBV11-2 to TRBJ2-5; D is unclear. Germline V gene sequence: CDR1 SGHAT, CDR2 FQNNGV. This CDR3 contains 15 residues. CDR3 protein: CASNPVGLVPETQYF. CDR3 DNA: TGCGCCAGCAACCCCGTCGGGCTAGTCCCGGAGACCCAGTACTTC. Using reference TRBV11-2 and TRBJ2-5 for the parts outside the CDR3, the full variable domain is EAGVAQSPRYKIIEKRQSVAFWCNPISGHATLYWYQQILGQGPKLLIQFQNNGVVDDSQLPKDRFSAERLKGVDSTLKIQPAKLEDSAVYLCASNPVGLVPETQYFGPGTRLLVL.

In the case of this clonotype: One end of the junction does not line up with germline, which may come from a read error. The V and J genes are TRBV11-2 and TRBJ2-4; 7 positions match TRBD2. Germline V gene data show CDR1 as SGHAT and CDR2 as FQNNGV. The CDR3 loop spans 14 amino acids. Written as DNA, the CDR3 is TGTGCCAGCAGCTTAAGCGCTAGCGGTAACATTCAGCACTTC. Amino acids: CASSLSASGNIQHF. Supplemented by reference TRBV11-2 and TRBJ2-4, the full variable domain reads EAGVAQSPRYKIIEKRQSVAFWCNPISGHATLYWYQQILGQGPKLLIQFQNNGVVDDSQLPKDRFSAERLKGVDSTLKIQPAKLEDSAVYLCASSLSASGNIQHFGAGTRLSVL.

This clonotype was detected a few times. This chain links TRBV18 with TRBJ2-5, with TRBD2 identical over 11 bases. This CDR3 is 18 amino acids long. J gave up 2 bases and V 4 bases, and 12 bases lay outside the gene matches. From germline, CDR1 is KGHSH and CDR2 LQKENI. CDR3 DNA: TGTGCCAGCTCACTAAGACTAGCGGGATCGGGGCTTCAAGAGACCCAGTACTTC. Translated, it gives CASSLRLAGSGLQETQYF. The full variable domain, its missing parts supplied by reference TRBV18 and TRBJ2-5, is NAGVMQNPRHLVRRRGQEARLRCSPMKGHSHVYWYRQLPEEGLKFMVYLQKENIIDESGMPKERFSAEFPKEGPSILRIQQVVRGDSAAYFCASSLRLAGSGLQETQYFGPGTRLLVL.

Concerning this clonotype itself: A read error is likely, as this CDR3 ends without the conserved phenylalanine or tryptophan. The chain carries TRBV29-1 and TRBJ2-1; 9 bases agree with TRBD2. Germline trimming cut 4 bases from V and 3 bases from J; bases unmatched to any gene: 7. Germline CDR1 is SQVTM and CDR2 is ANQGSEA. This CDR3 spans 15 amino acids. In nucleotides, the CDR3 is TGCAGCGTTGGACCAGCGGGAGGCTTCTACAATGAGCAGTTCTTA. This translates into CSVGPAGGFYNEQFL.

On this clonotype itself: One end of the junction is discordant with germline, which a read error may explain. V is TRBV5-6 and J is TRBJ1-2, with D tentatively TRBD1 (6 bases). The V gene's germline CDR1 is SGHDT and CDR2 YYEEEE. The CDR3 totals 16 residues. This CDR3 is CASSHNYRDTNYGHTF. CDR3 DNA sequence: TGTGCCAGCAGCCACAATTACCGGGACACTAACTATGGCCACACCTTC.

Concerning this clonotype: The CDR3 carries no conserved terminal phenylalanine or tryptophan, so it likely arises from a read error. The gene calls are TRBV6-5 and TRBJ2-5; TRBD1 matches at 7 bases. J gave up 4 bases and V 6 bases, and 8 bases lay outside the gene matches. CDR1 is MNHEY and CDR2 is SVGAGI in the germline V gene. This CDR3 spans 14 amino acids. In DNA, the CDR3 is TGTGCCAGCAGCCAACAGGGGTGGCTAGAGACCCAGTACCTC. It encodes CASSQQGWLETQYL.

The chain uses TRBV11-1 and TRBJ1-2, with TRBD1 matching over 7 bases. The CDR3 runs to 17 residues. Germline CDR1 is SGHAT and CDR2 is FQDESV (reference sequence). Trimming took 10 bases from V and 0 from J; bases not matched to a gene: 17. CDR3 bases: TGTGCCACCTACCGAACCGGGACAGTAATAGCTAACTATGGCTACACCTTC. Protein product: CATYRTGTVIANYGYTF.

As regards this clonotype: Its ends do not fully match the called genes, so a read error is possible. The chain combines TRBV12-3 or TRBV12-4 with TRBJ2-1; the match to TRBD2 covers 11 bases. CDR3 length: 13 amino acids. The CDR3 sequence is CARAGLAGPRGLF. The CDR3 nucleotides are TGTGCCAGGGCCGGACTAGCGGGCCCCAGAGGGCTCTTC.

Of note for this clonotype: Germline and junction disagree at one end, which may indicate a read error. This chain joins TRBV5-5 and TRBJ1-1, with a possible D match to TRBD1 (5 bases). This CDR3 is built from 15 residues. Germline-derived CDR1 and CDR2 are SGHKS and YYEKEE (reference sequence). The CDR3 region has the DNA TGTGCCGGCAGCTTGCTGTCACTGCCGGACACAGAAGTTTTCTTT. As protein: CAGSLLSLPDTEVFF.

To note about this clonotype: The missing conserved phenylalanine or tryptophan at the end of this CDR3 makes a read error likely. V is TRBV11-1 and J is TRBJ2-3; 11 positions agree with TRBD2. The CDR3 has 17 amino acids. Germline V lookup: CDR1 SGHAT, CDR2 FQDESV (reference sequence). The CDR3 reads CAISLARTSGSTYTQYS. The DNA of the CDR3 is TGTGCCATCAGCTTAGCTCGGACTAGCGGGTCCACATATACGCAGTATTCT.

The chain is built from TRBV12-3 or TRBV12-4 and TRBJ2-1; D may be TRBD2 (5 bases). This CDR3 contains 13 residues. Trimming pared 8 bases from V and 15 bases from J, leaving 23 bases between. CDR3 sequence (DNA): TGTGCCAGCGCCCGACTAACGGGCCCCAGAGGGTTCTTC. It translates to CASARLTGPRGFF.

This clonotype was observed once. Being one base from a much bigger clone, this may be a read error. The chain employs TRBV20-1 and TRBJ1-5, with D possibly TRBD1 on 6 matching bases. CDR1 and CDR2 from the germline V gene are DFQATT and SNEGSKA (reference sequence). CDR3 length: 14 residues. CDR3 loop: CCARDLTGNQPQHF. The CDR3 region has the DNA TGCTGTGCTAGAGACTTGACAGGAAATCAGCCCCAGCATTTT.

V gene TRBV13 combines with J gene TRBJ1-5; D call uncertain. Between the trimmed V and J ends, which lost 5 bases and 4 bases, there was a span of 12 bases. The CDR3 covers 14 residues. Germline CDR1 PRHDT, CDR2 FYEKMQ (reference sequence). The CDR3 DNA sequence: TGTGCCAGCAGCCTGGGGTGGAGTAATCAGCCCCAGCATTTT. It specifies CASSLGWSNQPQHF. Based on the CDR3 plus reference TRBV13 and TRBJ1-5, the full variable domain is AAGVIQSPRHLIKEKRETATLKCYPIPRHDTVYWYQQGPGQDPQFLISFYEKMQSDKGSIPDRFSAQQFSDYHSELNMSSLELGDSALYFCASSLGWSNQPQHFGDGTRLSIL.

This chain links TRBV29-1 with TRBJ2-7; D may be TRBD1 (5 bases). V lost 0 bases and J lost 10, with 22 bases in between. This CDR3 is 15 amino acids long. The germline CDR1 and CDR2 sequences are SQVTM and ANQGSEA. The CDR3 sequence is CSVEEMTEPCGRQYF. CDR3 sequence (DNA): TGCAGCGTTGAAGAAATGACAGAGCCCTGTGGACGACAGTACTTC.

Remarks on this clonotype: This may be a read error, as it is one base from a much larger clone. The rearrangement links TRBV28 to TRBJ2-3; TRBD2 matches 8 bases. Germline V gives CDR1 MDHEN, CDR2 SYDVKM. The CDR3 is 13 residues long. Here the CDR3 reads CARRREVTDTQYF. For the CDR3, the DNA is TGTGCCCGCAGGCGGGAGGTGACAGATACGCAGTATTTT.

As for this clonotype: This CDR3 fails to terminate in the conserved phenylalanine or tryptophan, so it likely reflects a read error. In nucleotides, the CDR3 is TGTGCCAGTAGCTTAACGGGATCGGGAGAATACGAGCAGTACCCC. Translated: CASSLTGSGEYEQYP. The V gene is TRBV11-1, the J gene TRBJ2-7, with D tentatively TRBD2 (6 bases). CDR3 length equals 15 residues. Germline V gives CDR1 SGHAT, CDR2 FQDESV (reference sequence).

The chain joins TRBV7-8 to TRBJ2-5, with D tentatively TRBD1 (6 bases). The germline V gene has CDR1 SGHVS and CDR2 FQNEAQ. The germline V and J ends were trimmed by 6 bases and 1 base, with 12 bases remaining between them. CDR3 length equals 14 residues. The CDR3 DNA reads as TGTGCCAGCAGGCGAGGGACAACCCAAGAGACCCAGTACTTC. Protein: CASRRGTTQETQYF. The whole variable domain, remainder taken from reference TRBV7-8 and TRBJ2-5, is GAGVSQSPRYKVAKRGQDVALRCDPISGHVSLFWYQQALGQGPEFLTYFQNEAQLDKSGLPSDRFFAERPEGSVSTLKIQRTQQEDSAVYLCASRRGTTQETQYFGPGTRLLVL.